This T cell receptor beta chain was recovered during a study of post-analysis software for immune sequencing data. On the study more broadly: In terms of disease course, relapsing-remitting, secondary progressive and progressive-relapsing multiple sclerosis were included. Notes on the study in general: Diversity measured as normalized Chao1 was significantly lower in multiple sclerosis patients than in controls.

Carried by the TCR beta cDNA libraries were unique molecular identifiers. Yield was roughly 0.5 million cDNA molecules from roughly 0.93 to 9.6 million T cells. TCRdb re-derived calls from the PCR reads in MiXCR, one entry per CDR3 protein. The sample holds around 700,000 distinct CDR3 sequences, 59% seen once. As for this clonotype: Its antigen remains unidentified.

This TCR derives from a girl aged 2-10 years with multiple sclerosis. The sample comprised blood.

In DNA, the CDR3 is TGCAGTACACAGAAACTAGCGGGAGTGGCAGATACGCAGTATTTT. The encoded protein is CSTQKLAGVADTQYF. The chain joins TRBV20-1 to TRBJ2-3; 11 positions match TRBD2. The CDR3 is 15 residues long. J was trimmed by 4 bases and V by 8 bases; bases with no gene match: 11. From germline, CDR1 is DFQATT and CDR2 SNEGSKA (reference sequence).